A single sample gave rise to the 6 T cell receptor beta chains below, sequenced in a study of CD8 T cells in Susac syndrome. RNA in amounts of about 0.5 to 1 ug was reverse transcribed with random hexamers. One entry per CDR3 protein results from TCRdb running MiXCR on the immunoSEQ multiplex PCR reads. The sample includes approximately 120,000 distinct CDR3 sequences, around 94% seen only once; the top ten take roughly 0.087%. Sequencing was carried out using CD4+ T cells from PBMCs. Every receptor here comes from a human donor in good health.

This clonotype was found once. V gene TRBV10-3 combines with J gene TRBJ2-7; D remains unclear. The V end lost 11 bases, the J end lost 3 bases, and 14 bases lay between the germline ends. Germline CDR1 and CDR2: ENHRY and SYGVKD. The CDR3 runs 12 residues. The CDR3 coding sequence is TGTGCCGTTGGCTCACACGGCTACGAGCAGTACTTC. Translation gives CAVGSHGYEQYF.

This chain links TRBV10-3 with TRBJ2-4, with a possible D match to TRBD1 (6 bases). Per germline, CDR1 ENHRY and CDR2 SYGVKD. V was pared by 6 bases and J by 8 bases, with 17 bases between. The CDR3 runs 14 residues. The CDR3 here is CAISTGTSGDIQYF. The CDR3 DNA reads as TGTGCCATCAGCACCGGGACCTCAGGGGACATTCAGTACTTC.

The J gene is TRBJ1-1, the V gene TRBV5-1, with D unresolved. The germline V gene encodes CDR1 SGHRS and CDR2 YFSETQ. The CDR3 sequence is 13 residues long. With 5 bases removed from V and 5 bases from J, the gap between germline ends came to 13 bases. The CDR3: CASSVRVKTEAFF. Written as DNA, the CDR3 is TGCGCCAGCAGTGTACGAGTAAAGACTGAAGCTTTCTTT.

The chain couples TRBV20-1 to TRBJ2-5; 7 bases agree with TRBD1. Germline CDR1 DFQATT, CDR2 SNEGSKA (reference sequence). The V gene end was trimmed by 6 bases and the J gene end by 4 bases; junction bases not matched to a gene: 8. This CDR3 region has 13 residues. CDR3 loop: CSAEFRGSETQYF. CDR3 coding DNA: TGCAGTGCCGAATTCAGGGGGTCAGAGACCCAGTACTTC.

In this sample, this clonotype turned up once. The rearrangement uses TRBV3-1 and TRBJ1-1; D gene ambiguous. Trimming left V 0 bases short and J 1 base short, with 12 bases between. Germline-derived CDR1 and CDR2 are LGHDT and YNNKEL (reference sequence). CDR3 length: 16 residues. CDR3 DNA sequence: TGTGCCAGCAGCCAAGAGGGAAACAAAGAGAACACTGAAGCTTTCTTT. Translated, it gives CASSQEGNKENTEAFF.

The gene calls are TRBV19 and TRBJ1-3, with D uncertain. Germline CDR1 LNHDA, CDR2 SQIVND (reference sequence). There are 15 residues in the CDR3. V lost 3 bases to trimming and J lost 2 bases, with 11 bases between them. The DNA for the CDR3 is TGTGCCAGTAGTATGGGTCTGCGAGCTGGAAACACCATATATTTT. Translation gives CASSMGLRAGNTIYF.